This TCR beta chain derives from a study of blood T cells in healthy people across ages. Study-wide background: The template switching approach captured approximately one barcoded beta molecule for every two T cells.

The CDR3 is 13 amino acids. Trimming cost V 6 bases and J 4 bases; bases outside gene matches: 5. Germline V gene sequence: CDR1 MNHNY, CDR2 SVGAGI (reference sequence). Healthy Caucasian individuals from Russia aged about 6 to 90 served as donors. Each donor supplied roughly 10 milliliters of peripheral blood. At least 5 micrograms of total RNA were extracted per sample. This clonotype was seen a handful of times. Together with a sample-barcoded 5' primer, a J-beta primer mix was included in a second PCR lasting about 6 to 11 cycles. Each CDR3 protein is one row after TCRdb ran MiXCR on the 5' RACE reads. The sample has hundreds of thousands of distinct CDR3 sequences; around 49% are singletons.

The receptor was isolated from a woman aged 55-75 years in good health. This chain links TRBV6-6 with TRBJ2-5; 7 positions match TRBD2. Sequencing was carried out using blood. The CDR3 is CASRRGRAETQYF. The DNA for the CDR3 is TGTGCCAGCAGACGGGGGAGGGCAGAGACCCAGTACTTC.